The 11 T cell receptor beta chains in this list originate from one sample, sequenced in a study of neurological immune-mediated disorders. TCRdb recomputed calls from the 5' RACE reads with MiXCR, one row per CDR3 protein. This sample carries tens of thousands of distinct CDR3 sequences, roughly 6.3% of them seen once, and the ten largest clones take 0.57%. The sequencing sample was made of CD4+ T cells from blood. The source of these receptors is a woman in her thirties or forties in good health.

In this sample, this clonotype turned up many times. The chain has TRBV9 and TRBJ2-1, with 7 bases lining up with TRBD2. CDR1 is SGDLS, CDR2 YYNGEE, per germline. Trimming removed 1 base from V and 7 bases from J; junction bases left unmatched: 8. This CDR3 has 15 amino acids. CDR3 sequence reads: CASSVSIASGNEQFF. CDR3 bases: TGTGCCAGCAGCGTATCGATTGCTAGCGGTAATGAGCAGTTCTTC.

This clonotype has a count of ten or more. The rearrangement uses TRBV7-8 and TRBJ2-5, with D uncertain. CDR1 is SGHVS, CDR2 FQNEAQ, per germline. The CDR3 runs to 14 residues. Trimming stripped 5 bases from V and 2 bases from J, with 12 bases between. The CDR3: CASSPGGAQETQYF. CDR3 nucleotide sequence: TGTGCCAGCAGCCCCGGCGGAGCACAAGAGACCCAGTACTTC.

This clonotype was picked up many times. The chain uses TRBV6-5 and TRBJ1-1, with TRBD1 matching 10 bases. Per the germline V gene, CDR1 is MNHEY and CDR2 is SVGAGI. The V gene end was trimmed by 6 bases and the J gene end by 4 bases; junction bases not matched to a gene: 11. The CDR3 is 16 amino acids. CDR3 amino acids: CASRPQDRGRGTEAFF. The CDR3 DNA reads as TGTGCCAGCAGGCCCCAGGACAGGGGGAGAGGCACTGAAGCTTTCTTT.

This clonotype was picked up many times. This chain joins TRBV6-1 and TRBJ2-3; D possibly corresponds to TRBD1 (6 bases). The CDR3 runs to 15 residues. Germline V gene sequence: CDR1 MNHNS, CDR2 SASEGT. Trimming took 6 bases from V and 2 from J, leaving 15 bases between them. The CDR3 loop is CASRSGTKNTDTQYF. The CDR3 DNA reads TGTGCCAGCAGGTCCGGGACAAAAAACACAGATACGCAGTATTTT.

This clonotype came up many times. V gene TRBV5-1 combines with J gene TRBJ2-3; no clear D. V was cut by 5 bases and J by 5 bases, with 9 bases left in between. The CDR3 contains 12 residues. The germline V gene encodes CDR1 SGHRS and CDR2 YFSETQ. The CDR3, as DNA: TGCGCCAGCAGTTTTACAAGAGATACGCAGTATTTT. Protein product: CASSFTRDTQYF.

This chain uses TRBV20-1 with TRBJ2-3; D is perhaps TRBD2 (5 bases). The CDR3 is 16 amino acids. Germline CDR1 DFQATT, CDR2 SNEGSKA (reference sequence). V gave up 3 bases and J gave up 2 bases, with 18 bases separating them. CDR3 coding DNA: TGCAGTGCTAGTTGGGTCGAGGAGGCTAACACAGATACGCAGTATTTT. As protein: CSASWVEEANTDTQYF.

This clonotype was seen at least ten times. The chain links TRBV5-1 to TRBJ2-2; 7 nucleotides align to TRBD1. The CDR3 has 12 amino acids. The ends lost 7 bases at V and 6 bases at J; junction bases unmatched: 3. Germline V gives CDR1 SGHRS, CDR2 YFSETQ. CDR3 loop: CASATGPGELFF. The CDR3 region has the DNA TGCGCCAGCGCGACAGGGCCCGGGGAGCTGTTTTTT.

This clonotype was seen at least ten times. The chain couples TRBV27 to TRBJ1-4; 7 bases line up with TRBD1. The CDR3 has 16 amino acids. Germline V lookup: CDR1 MNHEY, CDR2 SMNVEV (reference sequence). V trimming: 6 bases; J trimming: 2 bases; junction bases outside the gene matches: 9. The CDR3 here is CASSSRQGVTNEKLFF. In DNA form, the CDR3 reads TGTGCCAGCAGCTCCCGACAGGGTGTGACTAATGAAAAACTGTTTTTT.

J is TRBJ2-2 and V is TRBV5-8, with D perhaps matching TRBD2 (5 bases). The CDR3 totals 13 residues. Germline CDR1 SGHTS, CDR2 YDEGEE. V lost 0 bases, J lost 6 bases, and 6 bases lay in between. Written as DNA, the CDR3 is TGTGCCAGCAGCTTGGTAGCGTCCGGGGAGCTGTTTTTT. Translation: CASSLVASGELFF.

This clonotype came up many times. The chain joins TRBV7-2 to TRBJ2-1; 8 nucleotides agree with TRBD2. J lost 2 bases, V lost 8 bases, and 8 bases had no gene match. The germline gives CDR1 SGHTA, CDR2 FQGNSA. The CDR3 contains 15 residues. CDR3 nucleotide sequence: TGTGCCAGCGAGGCCGGGACTAGTCCCTACAATGAGCAGTTCTTC. This sequence encodes CASEAGTSPYNEQFF.

There are many counts of this clonotype. CDR3 protein: CASSQAGTENYNEQFF. The CDR3 DNA reads as TGTGCCAGCAGTCAAGCCGGGACGGAGAACTACAATGAGCAGTTCTTC. The genes are TRBV27 and TRBJ2-1; the D call may be TRBD1 or TRBD2 (5 bases each). The CDR3 length is 16 residues. Per the germline V gene, CDR1 is MNHEY and CDR2 is SMNVEV (reference sequence). Trimming stripped 5 bases from V and 3 bases from J, with 17 bases between.